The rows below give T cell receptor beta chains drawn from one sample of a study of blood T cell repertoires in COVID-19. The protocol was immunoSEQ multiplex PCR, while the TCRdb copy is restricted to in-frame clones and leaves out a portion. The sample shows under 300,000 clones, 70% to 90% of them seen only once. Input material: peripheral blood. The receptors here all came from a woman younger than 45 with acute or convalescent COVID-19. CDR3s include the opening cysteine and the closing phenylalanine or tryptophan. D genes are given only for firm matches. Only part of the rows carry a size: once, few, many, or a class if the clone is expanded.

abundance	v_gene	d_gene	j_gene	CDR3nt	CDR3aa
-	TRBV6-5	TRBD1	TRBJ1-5	TGTGCCAGCAGTTCTCCCAGACAGGGACATCAGCCCCAGCATTTT	CASSSPRQGHQPQHF
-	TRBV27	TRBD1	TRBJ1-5	TGTGCCAGCAGTCATGCACAGGGACAGAATCAGCCCCAGCATTTT	CASSHAQGQNQPQHF
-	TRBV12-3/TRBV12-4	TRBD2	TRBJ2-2	TGTGCCAGCAGTAGGGGACTAGCGGAGCTGTTTTTT	CASSRGLAELFF
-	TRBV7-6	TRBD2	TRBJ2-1	TGTGCCAGCAGCTCGGGACTACACTCCAATGAGCAGTTCTTC	CASSSGLHSNEQFF
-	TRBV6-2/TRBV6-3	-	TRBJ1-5	TGTGCCAGCAGTCATCGACAGTTAGGAAATCAGCCCCAGCATTTT	CASSHRQLGNQPQHF
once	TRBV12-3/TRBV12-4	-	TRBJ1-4	TGTGCCAGCAGACAAGGGGTGGGTGAAAAACTGTTTTTT	CASRQGVGEKLFF
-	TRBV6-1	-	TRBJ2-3	TGTGCCAGCAGTGAAAGGGTCGCGGGAATGGGGACAGATACGCAGTATTTT	CASSERVAGMGTDTQYF
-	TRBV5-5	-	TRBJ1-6	TGTGCCAGCAGCCCCCTGTTGGGCAGCCAGGGGTCACCCCTCCACTTT	CASSPLLGSQGSPLHF
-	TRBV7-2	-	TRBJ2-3	TGTGCCAGCAGCCCCCCGACAGATACGCAGTATTTT	CASSPPTDTQYF
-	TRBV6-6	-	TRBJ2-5	TGTGCCAGCAGTTACCAGAACATACAAGAGACCCAGTACTTC	CASSYQNIQETQYF
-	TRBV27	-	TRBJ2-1	TGTGCCAGCAGTAGAATCAACAGGGTTGGCTCCTACAATGAGCAGTTCTTC	CASSRINRVGSYNEQFF
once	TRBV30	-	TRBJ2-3	TGTGCCTGGAGCGGGTCAGATACGCAGTATTTT	CAWSGSDTQYF
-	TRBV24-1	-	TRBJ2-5	TGTGCCACCAGTGTTCTACCCAGGGGAGAGACCCAGTACTTC	CATSVLPRGETQYF
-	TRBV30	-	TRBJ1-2	TGTGCCTGGAGTTCTGCGTATGGCTACACCTTC	CAWSSAYGYTF
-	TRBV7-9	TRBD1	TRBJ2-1	TGTGCCAGCAGGGACCCCCAACAGGGGGTATCCTACAATGAGCAGTTCTTC	CASRDPQQGVSYNEQFF
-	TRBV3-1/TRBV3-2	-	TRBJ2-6	TGTGCCAGCAGCCATCAAACAGGAGCTGGGGCCAACGTCCTGACTTTC	CASSHQTGAGANVLTF
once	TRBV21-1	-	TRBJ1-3	TGTGGGGGACAGGGGAGAGGAAACACCATATATTTT	CGGQGRGNTIYF
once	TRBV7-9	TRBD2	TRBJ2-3	TGTGCCAGCAGCTCCGGGGGGGGCGGGAGTCCCTCTAGCACAGATACGCAGTATTTT	CASSSGGGGSPSSTDTQYF
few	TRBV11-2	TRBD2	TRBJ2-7	TGTGCCAGCAGCATCCAGGGGGTAGGGACTAGCGCCTACGAGCAGTACTTC	CASSIQGVGTSAYEQYF
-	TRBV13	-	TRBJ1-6	TGTGCCAGCAGCTTAGCAGGGAATAATTCACCCCTCCACTTT	CASSLAGNNSPLHF
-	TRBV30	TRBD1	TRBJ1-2	TGTGCCTGGAGCGCAGGGGGGTTCGATGGCTACACCTTC	CAWSAGGFDGYTF
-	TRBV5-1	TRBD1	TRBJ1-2	TGCGCCAGCAGATCGGACAGGCATAATGGCTACACCTTC	CASRSDRHNGYTF
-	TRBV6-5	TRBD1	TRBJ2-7	TGTGCCAGCGTAACTTGGGGACAGGGCCGATACGAGCAGTACTTC	CASVTWGQGRYEQYF
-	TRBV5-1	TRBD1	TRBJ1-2	TGCGCCAGCAGCTTCGGGACAGGAAACTATGGCTACACCTTC	CASSFGTGNYGYTF
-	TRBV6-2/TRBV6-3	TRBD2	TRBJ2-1	TGTGCCAGCAGCCCCCGGGAGGCCAACTACAATGAGCAGTTCTTC	CASSPREANYNEQFF
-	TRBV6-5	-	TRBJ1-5	TGTGCCAGCAGCCGCGACGGACTCAATCAGCCCCAGCATTTT	CASSRDGLNQPQHF
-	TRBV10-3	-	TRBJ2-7	TGTGCCATCAGCGCTGACTCCGCCGAGCAGTACTTC	CAISADSAEQYF
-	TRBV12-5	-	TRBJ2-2	TGTGCTAGTGGTTTGTTTCAGGGCGCCGGGGAGCTGTTTTTT	CASGLFQGAGELFF
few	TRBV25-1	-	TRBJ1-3	TGTGCCAGCAGTTCAGGTGGATCGGTGGACACCATATATTTT	CASSSGGSVDTIYF
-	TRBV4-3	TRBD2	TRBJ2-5	TGCGCCAGCAGCCAAGGCCTCCGACTAGCGGGAGAGGGGGAGACCCAGTACTTC	CASSQGLRLAGEGETQYF
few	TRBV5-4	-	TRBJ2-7	TGTGCCAGCAGCTTTCAGGGCGTAGGACCCTACGAGCAGTACTTC	CASSFQGVGPYEQYF
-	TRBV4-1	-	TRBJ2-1	TGCGCCAGCAGCCACGCGGGACGGACCAACAAGCAGTTCTTC	CASSHAGRTNKQFF
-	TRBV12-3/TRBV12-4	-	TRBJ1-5	TGTGCCAGCAGTTTACAGGGATCTCAGCCCCAGCATTTT	CASSLQGSQPQHF
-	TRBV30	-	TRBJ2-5	TGTGCCTGGAGCTTTCGGTCCCAAGAGACCCAGTACTTC	CAWSFRSQETQYF
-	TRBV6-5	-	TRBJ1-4	TGTGCCAGCAGCGTGACAGCAACTAATGAAAAACTGTTTTTT	CASSVTATNEKLFF
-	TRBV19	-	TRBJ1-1	TGTGCCAGTAGGAACAGGGACATGAACACTGAAGCTTTCTTT	CASRNRDMNTEAFF
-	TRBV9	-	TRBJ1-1	TGTGCCAGCTCGTCAACCAGGGCGAACACTGAAGCTTTCTTT	CASSSTRANTEAFF
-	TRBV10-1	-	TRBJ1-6	TGCGCCAGCTGGAGCTCCTATAATTCACCCCTCCACTTT	CASWSSYNSPLHF